This T cell receptor (beta chain) was recorded in a study of cytomegalovirus exposure and HLA in healthy donors. Study results and caveats: Donors were assumed by presence/absence analyses to have roughly uniform sequencing depth.

On this clone: Its antigen is unknown.

13 Jbeta primers and 60 Vbeta primers were used for the PCR. Libraries were prepared by immunoSEQ multiplex PCR; TCRdb keeps only in-frame clonotypes and omits some of them. There are 95,000 to 150,000 clones in the sample; about 8.6% occur only once, and 6% lies in the top ten. Trimming left V 4 bases short and J 8 bases short, with 18 bases between. Per the germline V gene, CDR1 is SGHNT and CDR2 is YYREEE (reference sequence). This CDR3 has 15 amino acids. This sequence joins TRBV5-4 and TRBJ1-4; the D is unclear. This TCR was recovered from a woman in her forties in good health and CMV-seropositive. The sequenced sample was PBMCs. The CDR3 DNA reads TGTGCCAGCAGCCGGAGGGCAGGCTCTGGGGAAAAACTGTTTTTT. It translates to CASSRRAGSGEKLFF.